This T cell receptor (beta chain) derives from a study of shared clonotypes between healthy human individuals. Study conclusions and caveats: In this cohort, only blood was sampled, and tissue repertoires likely differ. It was anticipated that sequencing depth would influence how many clonotypes donors shared.

Assay used: immunoSEQ multiplex PCR; TCRdb lists only in-frame clones, some missing. The sample contains about 490,000 clones, 81% of which appear only once. The donor population consisted of healthy HIV-negative adults with no recent acute infections or vaccinations. Around 100 million PBMCs went into genomic DNA for unsorted samples. Deletions cut 2 bases from V and 6 bases from J, with 5 bases between. The germline CDR1 and CDR2 sequences are MDHEN and SYDVKM. The CDR3 is 12 residues long. Notes on this clone: Antigen unknown.

The receptor was isolated from a woman aged 35 to 49 in good health. Some clones in this sample may be carry-over from other donors' samples. The rearrangement links TRBV28 to TRBJ2-1; unclear D gene. Sample: PBMCs. CDR3 bases: TGTGCCAGCAGTTTAGGATTCAATGAGCAGTTCTTC. It yields the protein CASSLGFNEQFF. Variable domain in full (rest from reference TRBV28 and TRBJ2-1): DVKVTQSSRYLVKRTGEKVFLECVQDMDHENMFWYRQDPGLGLRLIYFSYDVKMKEKGDIPEGYSVSREKKERFSLILESASTNQTSMYLCASSLGFNEQFFGPGTRLTVL.